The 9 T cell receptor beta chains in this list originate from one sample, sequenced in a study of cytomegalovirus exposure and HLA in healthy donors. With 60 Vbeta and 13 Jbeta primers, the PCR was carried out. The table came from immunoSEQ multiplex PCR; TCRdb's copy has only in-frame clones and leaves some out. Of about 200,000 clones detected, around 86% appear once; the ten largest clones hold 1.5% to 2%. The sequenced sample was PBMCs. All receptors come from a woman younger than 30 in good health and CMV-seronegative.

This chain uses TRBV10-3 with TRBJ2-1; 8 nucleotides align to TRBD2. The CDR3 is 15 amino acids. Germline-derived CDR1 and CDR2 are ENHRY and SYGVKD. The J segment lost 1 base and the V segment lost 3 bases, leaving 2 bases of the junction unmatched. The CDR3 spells CAISDSSGSYNEQFF. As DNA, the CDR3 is TGTGCCATCAGTGATTCTAGCGGGTCCTACAATGAGCAGTTCTTC.

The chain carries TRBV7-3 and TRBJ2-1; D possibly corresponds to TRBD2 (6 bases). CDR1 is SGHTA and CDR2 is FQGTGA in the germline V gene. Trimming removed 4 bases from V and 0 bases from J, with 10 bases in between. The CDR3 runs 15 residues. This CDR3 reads CASSSERASYNEQFF. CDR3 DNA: TGTGCCAGCAGCTCAGAGCGGGCCTCCTACAATGAGCAGTTCTTC.

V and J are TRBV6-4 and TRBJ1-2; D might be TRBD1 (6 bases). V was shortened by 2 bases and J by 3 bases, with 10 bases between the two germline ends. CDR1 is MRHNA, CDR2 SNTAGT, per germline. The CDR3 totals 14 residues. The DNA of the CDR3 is TGTGCCAGCAGTGACAGACAGGTTTACTATGGCTACACCTTC. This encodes CASSDRQVYYGYTF.

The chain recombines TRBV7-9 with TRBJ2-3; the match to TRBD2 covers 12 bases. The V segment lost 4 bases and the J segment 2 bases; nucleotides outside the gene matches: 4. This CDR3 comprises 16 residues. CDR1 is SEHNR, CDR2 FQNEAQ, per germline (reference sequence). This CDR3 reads CASSSTSGGTTDTQYF. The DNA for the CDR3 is TGTGCCAGCAGCTCCACTAGCGGGGGGACCACAGATACGCAGTATTTT.

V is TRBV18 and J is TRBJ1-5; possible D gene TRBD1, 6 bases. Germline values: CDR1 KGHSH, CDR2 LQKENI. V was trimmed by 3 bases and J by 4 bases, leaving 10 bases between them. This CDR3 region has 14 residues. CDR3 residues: CASSPGHRNQPQHF. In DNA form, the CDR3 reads TGTGCCAGCTCACCGGGACACCGAAATCAGCCCCAGCATTTT.

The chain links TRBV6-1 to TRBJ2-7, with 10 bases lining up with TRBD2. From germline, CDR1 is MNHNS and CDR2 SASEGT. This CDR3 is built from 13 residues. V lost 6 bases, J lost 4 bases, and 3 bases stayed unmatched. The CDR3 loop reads CASRSAGGYEQYF. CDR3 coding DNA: TGTGCCAGCAGATCAGCGGGAGGGTACGAGCAGTACTTC.

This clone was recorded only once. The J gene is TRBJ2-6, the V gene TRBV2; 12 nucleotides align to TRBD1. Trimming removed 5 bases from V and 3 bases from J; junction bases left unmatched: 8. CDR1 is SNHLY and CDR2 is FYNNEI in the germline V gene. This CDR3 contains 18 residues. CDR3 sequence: CASSLPGQGASGANVLTF. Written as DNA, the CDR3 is TGTGCCAGCAGTTTACCGGGACAGGGGGCGAGTGGGGCCAACGTCCTGACTTTC.

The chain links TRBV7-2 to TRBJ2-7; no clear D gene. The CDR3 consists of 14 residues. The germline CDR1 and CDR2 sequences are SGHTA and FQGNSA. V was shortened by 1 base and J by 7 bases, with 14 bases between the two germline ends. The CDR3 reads CASSLGPGTWEQYF. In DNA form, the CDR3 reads TGTGCCAGCAGCTTAGGGCCGGGTACCTGGGAGCAGTACTTC.

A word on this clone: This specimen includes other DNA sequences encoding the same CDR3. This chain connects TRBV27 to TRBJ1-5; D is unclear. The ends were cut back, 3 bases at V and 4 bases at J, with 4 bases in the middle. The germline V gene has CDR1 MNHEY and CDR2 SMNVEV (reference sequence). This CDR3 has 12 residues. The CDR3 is CASSFINQPQHF. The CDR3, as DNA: TGTGCCAGCAGTTTTATAAATCAGCCCCAGCATTTT.